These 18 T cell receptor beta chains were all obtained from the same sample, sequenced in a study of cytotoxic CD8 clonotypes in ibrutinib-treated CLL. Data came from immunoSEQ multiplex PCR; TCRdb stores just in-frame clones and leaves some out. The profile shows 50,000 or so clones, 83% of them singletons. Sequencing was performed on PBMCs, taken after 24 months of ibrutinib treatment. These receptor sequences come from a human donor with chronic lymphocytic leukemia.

The CDR3 DNA follows: TGTGCCAGCAGTCCCCGGAATCGGGCCCTAACTGGGCAGTACTTC. Translated: CASSPRNRALTGQYF. The chain combines TRBV5-6 with TRBJ2-7; D not resolved. Trimming stripped 5 bases from V and 9 bases from J, with 24 bases between. The CDR3 consists of 15 residues. Looked up from germline, CDR1 is SGHDT and CDR2 is YYEEEE.

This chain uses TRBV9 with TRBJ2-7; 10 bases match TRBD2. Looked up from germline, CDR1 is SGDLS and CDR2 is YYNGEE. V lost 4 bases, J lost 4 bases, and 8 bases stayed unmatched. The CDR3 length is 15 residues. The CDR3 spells CASSPRTSGTYEQYF. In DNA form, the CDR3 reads TGTGCCAGCAGCCCCAGGACTAGCGGAACGTACGAGCAGTACTTC. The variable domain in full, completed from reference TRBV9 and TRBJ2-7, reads DSGVTQTPKHLITATGQRVTLRCSPRSGDLSVYWYQQSLDQGLQFLIQYYNGEERAKGNILERFSAQQFPDLHSELNLSSLELGDSALYFCASSPRTSGTYEQYFGPGTRLTVT.

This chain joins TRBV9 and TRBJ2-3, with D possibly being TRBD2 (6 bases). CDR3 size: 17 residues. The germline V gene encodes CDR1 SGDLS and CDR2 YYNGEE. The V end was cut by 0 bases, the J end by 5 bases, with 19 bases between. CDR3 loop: CASSVDGSGSPQDTQYF. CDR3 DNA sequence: TGTGCCAGCAGCGTAGATGGGTCCGGGAGTCCCCAAGATACGCAGTATTTT.

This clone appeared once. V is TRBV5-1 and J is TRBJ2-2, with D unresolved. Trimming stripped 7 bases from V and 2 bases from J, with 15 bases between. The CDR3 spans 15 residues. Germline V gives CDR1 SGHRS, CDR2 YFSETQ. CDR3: CASSQKATNTGELFF. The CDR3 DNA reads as TGCGCCAGCTCTCAAAAGGCCACCAACACCGGGGAGCTGTTTTTT.

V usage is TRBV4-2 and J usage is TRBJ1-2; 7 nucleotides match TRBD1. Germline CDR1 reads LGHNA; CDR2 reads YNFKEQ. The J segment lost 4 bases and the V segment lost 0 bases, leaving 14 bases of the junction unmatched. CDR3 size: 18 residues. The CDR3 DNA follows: TGTGCCAGCAGCCAAGATCCGCCCTTCGGGACAGACCTCTATGGCTACACCTTC. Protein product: CASSQDPPFGTDLYGYTF.

In nucleotides, the CDR3 is TGTGCCAGCAGTGACTCTAGCGGTAACACAGATACGCAGTATTTT. This sequence encodes CASSDSSGNTDTQYF. The genes are TRBV6-4 and TRBJ2-3, with D possibly being TRBD2 (6 bases). The CDR3 sequence is 15 residues long. V lost 0 bases, J lost 2 bases, and 9 bases lay in between. The germline V gene has CDR1 MRHNA and CDR2 SNTAGT.

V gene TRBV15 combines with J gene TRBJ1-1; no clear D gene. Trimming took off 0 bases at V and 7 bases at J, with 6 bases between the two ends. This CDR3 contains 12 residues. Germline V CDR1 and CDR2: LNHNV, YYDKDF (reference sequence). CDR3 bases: TGTGCCACCAGCAGAGATTGGGTTGAAGCTTTCTTT. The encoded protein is CATSRDWVEAFF.

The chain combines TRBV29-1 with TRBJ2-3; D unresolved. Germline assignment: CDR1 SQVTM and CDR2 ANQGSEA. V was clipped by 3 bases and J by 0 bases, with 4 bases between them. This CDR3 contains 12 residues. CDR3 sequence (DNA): TGCAGCGTTGACGCTAGCACAGATACGCAGTATTTT. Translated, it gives CSVDASTDTQYF.

The CDR3 nucleotides read TGCAGCGCTGGGACAGCGTACACCGGGGAGCTGTTTTTT. It yields the protein CSAGTAYTGELFF. V and J are TRBV29-1 and TRBJ2-2, with 7 bases lining up with TRBD1. Germline CDR1 is SQVTM and CDR2 is ANQGSEA. The CDR3 consists of 13 residues. The J segment lost 3 bases and the V segment lost 7 bases, leaving 5 bases of the junction unmatched.

The CDR3 reads CSVASETQYF. The CDR3 nucleotides are TGCAGCGTGGCTTCAGAGACCCAGTACTTC. The chain combines TRBV29-1 with TRBJ2-5; the D is unclear. Per germline, CDR1 SQVTM and CDR2 ANQGSEA. Between the trimmed V and J ends, which lost 6 bases and 4 bases, there was a span of 6 bases. The CDR3 length is 10 residues.

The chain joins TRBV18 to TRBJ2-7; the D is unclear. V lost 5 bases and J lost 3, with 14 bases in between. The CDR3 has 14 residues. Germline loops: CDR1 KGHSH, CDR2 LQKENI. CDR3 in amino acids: CASSSGFGRYEQYF. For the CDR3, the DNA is TGTGCCAGCTCATCTGGGTTCGGGCGCTACGAGCAGTACTTC.

The CDR3 nucleotides read TGTGCCAGCATTCCTGGAGGGACAGGCAATGGCTACACCTTC. It codes for CASIPGGTGNGYTF. This chain connects TRBV7-2 to TRBJ1-2; 8 bases align to TRBD1. Losses at the gene ends were 7 bases for V and 6 bases for J; bases not matched to a gene: 10. The CDR3 runs to 14 residues. CDR1 and CDR2 from the germline V gene are SGHTA and FQGNSA.

CDR3 sequence (DNA): TGTGCCAGCAGCGTCCAGGGTTATGAGCAGTTCTTC. Its translation: CASSVQGYEQFF. The chain employs TRBV7-9 and TRBJ2-1; D might be TRBD1 (5 bases). The CDR3 is made up of 12 amino acids. Germline-derived CDR1 and CDR2 are SEHNR and FQNEAQ (reference sequence). V gave up 5 bases and J gave up 8 bases, with 10 bases separating them.

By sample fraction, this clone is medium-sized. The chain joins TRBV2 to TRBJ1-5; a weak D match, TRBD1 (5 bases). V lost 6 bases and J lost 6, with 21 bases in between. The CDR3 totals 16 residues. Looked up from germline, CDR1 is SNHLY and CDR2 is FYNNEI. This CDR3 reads CASRSFEGVFSQPQHF. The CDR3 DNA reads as TGTGCCAGCAGGTCTTTCGAAGGGGTCTTCAGTCAGCCCCAGCATTTT.

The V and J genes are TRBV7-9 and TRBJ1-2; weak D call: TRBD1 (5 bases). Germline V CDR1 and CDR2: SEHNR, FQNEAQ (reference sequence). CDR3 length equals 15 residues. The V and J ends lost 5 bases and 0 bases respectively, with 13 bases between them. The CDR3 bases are TGTGCCAGCAGCCGGAGCGGGACCGCTAACTATGGCTACACCTTC. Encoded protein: CASSRSGTANYGYTF.

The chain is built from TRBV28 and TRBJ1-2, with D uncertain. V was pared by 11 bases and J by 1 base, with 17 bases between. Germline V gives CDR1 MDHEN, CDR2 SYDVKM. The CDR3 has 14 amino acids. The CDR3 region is CAVKGGPVNYGYTF. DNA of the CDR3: TGTGCCGTCAAGGGAGGGCCGGTTAACTATGGCTACACCTTC.

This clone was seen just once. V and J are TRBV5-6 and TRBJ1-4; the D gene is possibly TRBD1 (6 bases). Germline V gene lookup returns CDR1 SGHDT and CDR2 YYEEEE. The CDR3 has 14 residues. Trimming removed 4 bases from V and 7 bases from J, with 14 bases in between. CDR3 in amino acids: CASSAQGKGEKLFF. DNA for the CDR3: TGTGCCAGCAGCGCACAGGGAAAGGGTGAAAAACTGTTTTTT.

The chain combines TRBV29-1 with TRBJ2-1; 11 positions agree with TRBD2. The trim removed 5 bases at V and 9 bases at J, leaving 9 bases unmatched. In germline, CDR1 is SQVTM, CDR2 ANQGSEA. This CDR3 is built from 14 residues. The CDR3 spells CSVTGTSGGGEQFF. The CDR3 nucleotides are TGCAGCGTTACCGGGACTAGCGGAGGGGGTGAGCAGTTCTTC.